What follows are 10 T cell receptor beta chains derived from one specimen sequenced in a study of blood T cell repertoires in COVID-19. Clones were sequenced by immunoSEQ multiplex PCR, and TCRdb holds only the in-frame ones, with some missing. The data contain roughly 150,000 clones, around 83% of them singletons. Sequenced: peripheral blood. The source of these receptors is a woman aged 60-70 years with COVID-19, enrolled during active disease.

The J gene is TRBJ1-2, the V gene TRBV19; 7 nucleotides match TRBD1. Germline CDR1 LNHDA, CDR2 SQIVND (reference sequence). CDR3 size: 15 residues. J lost 6 bases, V lost 5 bases, and 12 bases had no gene match. CDR3 residues: CASSPPGTDVNGYTF. For the CDR3, the DNA is TGTGCCAGTAGTCCGCCCGGGACAGATGTGAATGGCTACACCTTC. Combining the CDR3 with reference TRBV19 and TRBJ1-2 gives the whole variable domain DGGITQSPKYLFRKEGQNVTLSCEQNLNHDAMYWYRQDPGQGLRLIYYSQIVNDFQKGDIAEGYSVSREKKESFPLTVTSAQKNPTAFYLCASSPPGTDVNGYTFGSGTRLTVV.

The chain has TRBV6-6 and TRBJ1-5; D may be TRBD1 (5 bases). The germline gives CDR1 MNHNY, CDR2 SVGAGI (reference sequence). CDR3 length: 15 residues. Trimming left V 5 bases short and J 0 bases short, with 11 bases between. The DNA of the CDR3 is TGTGCCAGCAGTGACCGGGACTCTAGCAATCAGCCCCAGCATTTT. Translating it yields CASSDRDSSNQPQHF.

A word on this clone: Other DNA sequences in the same sample also yield this CDR3. The V call is TRBV7-9, the J call TRBJ1-5, with TRBD1 identical over 7 bases. There are 14 residues in the CDR3. Germline CDR1 SEHNR, CDR2 FQNEAQ (reference sequence). V was pared by 5 bases and J by 1 base, with 2 bases of the junction left unmatched. CDR3 in DNA: TGTGCCAGCAGCCCGACAGGGAGCAATCAGCCCCAGCATTTT. Its translation: CASSPTGSNQPQHF.

The V call is TRBV10-3, the J call TRBJ1-4; 8 positions agree with TRBD1. The germline gives CDR1 ENHRY, CDR2 SYGVKD. The CDR3 sequence is 16 residues long. Trimming took 0 bases from V and 8 from J; bases not matched to a gene: 8. Written as DNA, the CDR3 is TGTGCCATCAGTGAGTCGAAGGACAGGGTGAAAGAAAAACTGTTTTTT. This translates into CAISESKDRVKEKLFF.

The V and J genes are TRBV18 and TRBJ1-1; perhaps TRBD1 as D (6 bases). Germline lookup yields CDR1 KGHSH and CDR2 LQKENI. V gave up 2 bases and J gave up 5 bases, with 12 bases separating them. CDR3 length: 14 amino acids. The CDR3 coding sequence is TGTGCCAGCTCACCAAGAGACAGGCTTACTGAAGCTTTCTTT. This sequence encodes CASSPRDRLTEAFF.

In nucleotides, the CDR3 is TGCAGCGTTGAAGCGGGGATGAACACTGAAGCTTTCTTT. This gives the protein CSVEAGMNTEAFF. The chain carries TRBV29-1 and TRBJ1-1; D unresolved. V gave up 1 base and J gave up 0 bases, with 6 bases separating them. The germline CDR1 and CDR2 sequences are SQVTM and ANQGSEA. The CDR3 has 13 amino acids.

The V call is TRBV5-1, the J call TRBJ1-1, with no clear D. The CDR3 loop spans 15 amino acids. Per germline, CDR1 SGHRS and CDR2 YFSETQ. V lost 0 bases to trimming and J lost 3 bases, with 12 bases between them. CDR3 nucleotide sequence: TGCGCCAGCAGCTTGGGGACTCGACGGGACACTGAAGCTTTCTTT. It specifies CASSLGTRRDTEAFF. Full variable domain (missing parts from reference TRBV5-1 and TRBJ1-1): KAGVTQTPRYLIKTRGQQVTLSCSPISGHRSVSWYQQTPGQGLQFLFEYFSETQRNKGNFPGRFSGRQFSNSRSEMNVSTLELGDSALYLCASSLGTRRDTEAFFGQGTRLTVV.

This clone was observed a handful of times. This sequence joins TRBV9 and TRBJ1-3; TRBD1 matches at 9 bases. The V segment lost 3 bases and the J segment 4 bases; nucleotides outside the gene matches: 5. Germline V gives CDR1 SGDLS, CDR2 YYNGEE. This CDR3 has 15 amino acids. The CDR3 region is CASSARDRVGNTIYF. The CDR3 DNA reads TGTGCCAGCAGCGCCCGGGACAGGGTCGGAAACACCATATATTTT.

This clone was seen just once. The CDR3 reads CASSLAGAGGTDTQYF. The CDR3 DNA follows: TGCGCCAGCAGCTTGGCCGGAGCGGGGGGCACAGATACGCAGTATTTT. V usage is TRBV5-1 and J usage is TRBJ2-3, with TRBD2 matching over 8 bases. Germline loops: CDR1 SGHRS, CDR2 YFSETQ. The CDR3 totals 16 residues. With 0 bases clipped from V and 1 base from J, the junction kept 4 bases outside the gene matches.

This clone was picked up one time. This chain joins TRBV3-1 (or the pseudogene TRBV3-2) and TRBJ1-5; 9 nucleotides match TRBD1. The CDR3 totals 16 residues. Germline CDR1 is LGHDT and CDR2 is YNNKEL (reference sequence). The V and J ends lost 4 bases and 3 bases, in that order; junction bases with no gene match: 7. The CDR3 bases are TGTGCCAGCAGCCCACGGACAGGGGTCGACAATCAGCCCCAGCATTTT. Translation: CASSPRTGVDNQPQHF.